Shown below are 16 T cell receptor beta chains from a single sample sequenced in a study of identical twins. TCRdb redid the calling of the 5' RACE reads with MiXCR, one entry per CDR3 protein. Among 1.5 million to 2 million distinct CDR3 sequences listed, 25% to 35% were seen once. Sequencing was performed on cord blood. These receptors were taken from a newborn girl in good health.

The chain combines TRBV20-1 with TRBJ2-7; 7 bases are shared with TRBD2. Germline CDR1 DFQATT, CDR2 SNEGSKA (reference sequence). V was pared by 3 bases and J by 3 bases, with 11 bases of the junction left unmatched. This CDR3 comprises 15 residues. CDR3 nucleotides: TGCAGTGCTAGGGGGAGACTAGCAGAGATCTACGAGCAGTACTTC. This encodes CSARGRLAEIYEQYF.

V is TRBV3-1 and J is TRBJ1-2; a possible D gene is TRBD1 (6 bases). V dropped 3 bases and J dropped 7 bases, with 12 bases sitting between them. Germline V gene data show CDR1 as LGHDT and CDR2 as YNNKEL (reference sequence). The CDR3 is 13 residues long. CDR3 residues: CASSQGAGGGYTF. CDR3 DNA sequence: TGTGCCAGCAGCCAGGGGGCTGGGGGTGGCTACACCTTC.

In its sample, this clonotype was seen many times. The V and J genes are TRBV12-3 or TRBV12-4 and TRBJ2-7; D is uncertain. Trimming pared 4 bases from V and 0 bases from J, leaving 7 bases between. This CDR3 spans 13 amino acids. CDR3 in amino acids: CASSSDGSYEQYF. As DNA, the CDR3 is TGTGCCAGCAGTTCGGACGGCTCCTACGAGCAGTACTTC.

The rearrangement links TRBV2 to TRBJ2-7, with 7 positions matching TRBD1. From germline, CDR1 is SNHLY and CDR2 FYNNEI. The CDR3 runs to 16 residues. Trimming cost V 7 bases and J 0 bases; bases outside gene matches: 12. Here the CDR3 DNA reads TGTGCCAGCACCCGAAGGGGGCCGGAGACCTCCTACGAGCAGTACTTC. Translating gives CASTRRGPETSYEQYF.

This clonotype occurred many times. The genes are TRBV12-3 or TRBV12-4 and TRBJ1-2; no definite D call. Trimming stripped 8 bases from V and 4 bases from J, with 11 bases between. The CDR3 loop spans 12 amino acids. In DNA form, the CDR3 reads TGTGCCAGCTCGATCCCGGGCTATGGCTACACCTTC. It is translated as CASSIPGYGYTF.

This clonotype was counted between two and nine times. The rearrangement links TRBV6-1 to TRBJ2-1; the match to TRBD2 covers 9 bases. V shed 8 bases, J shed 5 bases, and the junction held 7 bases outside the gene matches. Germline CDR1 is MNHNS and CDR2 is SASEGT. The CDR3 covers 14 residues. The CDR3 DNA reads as TGTGCCAGCCGGGCGGGAGGGCCTCACAATGAGCAGTTCTTC. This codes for CASRAGGPHNEQFF.

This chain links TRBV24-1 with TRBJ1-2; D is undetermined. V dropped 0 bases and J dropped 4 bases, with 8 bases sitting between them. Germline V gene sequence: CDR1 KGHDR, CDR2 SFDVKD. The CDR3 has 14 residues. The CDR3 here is CATSDLFRSYGYTF. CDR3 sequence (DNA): TGTGCCACCAGTGATTTGTTCAGATCCTATGGCTACACCTTC.

CDR3 nucleotide sequence: TGCGCCAGCAGCCACCGTCTCCAAGCTAACTATGGCTACACCTTC. Translation gives CASSHRLQANYGYTF. V gene TRBV4-1 combines with J gene TRBJ1-2; D not resolved. Trimming shortened V by 3 bases and J by 0 bases, and 11 bases separated the two germline ends. CDR1 is MGHRA, CDR2 YSYEKL, per germline. The CDR3 is 15 residues long.

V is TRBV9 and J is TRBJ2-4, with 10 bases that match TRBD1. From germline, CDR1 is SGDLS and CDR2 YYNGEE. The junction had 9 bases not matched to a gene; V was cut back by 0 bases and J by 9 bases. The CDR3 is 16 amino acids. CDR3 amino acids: CASSVGARQGAAIQYF. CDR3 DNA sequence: TGTGCCAGCAGCGTAGGAGCGAGACAGGGGGCGGCCATTCAGTACTTC.

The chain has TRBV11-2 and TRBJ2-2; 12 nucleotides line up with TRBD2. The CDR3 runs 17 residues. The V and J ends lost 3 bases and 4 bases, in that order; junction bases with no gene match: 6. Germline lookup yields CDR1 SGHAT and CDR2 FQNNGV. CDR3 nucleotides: TGTGCCAGCAGCTTCCCTAGCGGGGGGGACCTCACCGGGGAGCTGTTTTTT. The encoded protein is CASSFPSGGDLTGELFF.

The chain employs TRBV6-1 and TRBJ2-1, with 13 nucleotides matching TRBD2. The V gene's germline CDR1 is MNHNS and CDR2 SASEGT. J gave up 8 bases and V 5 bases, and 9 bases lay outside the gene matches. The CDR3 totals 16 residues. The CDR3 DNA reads TGTGCCAGCAGTCTTACTAGCGGGAGGGTACACTATGAGCAGTTCTTC. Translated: CASSLTSGRVHYEQFF.

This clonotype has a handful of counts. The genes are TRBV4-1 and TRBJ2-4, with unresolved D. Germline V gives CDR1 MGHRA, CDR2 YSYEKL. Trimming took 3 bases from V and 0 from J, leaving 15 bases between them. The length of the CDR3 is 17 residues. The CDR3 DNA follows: TGCGCCAGCAGCCATCGAGACCCGAGAGTAGCCAAAAACATTCAGTACTTC. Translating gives CASSHRDPRVAKNIQYF.

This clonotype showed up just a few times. The CDR3 coding sequence is TGTGCCAGCACCCGGGGGGACAGAGCCTACGAGCAGTACTTC. Its translation is CASTRGDRAYEQYF. V is TRBV6-5 and J is TRBJ2-7; D tentatively fits TRBD1 or TRBD2 (7 bases each). V was clipped by 7 bases and J by 2 bases, with 15 bases between them. The CDR3 spans 14 residues. Germline CDR1 is MNHEY and CDR2 is SVGAGI.

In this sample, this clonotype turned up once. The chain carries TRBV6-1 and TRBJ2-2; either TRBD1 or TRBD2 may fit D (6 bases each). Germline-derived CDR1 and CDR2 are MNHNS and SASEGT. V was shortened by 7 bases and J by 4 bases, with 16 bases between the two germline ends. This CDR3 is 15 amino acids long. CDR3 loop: CASTGWGAITGELFF. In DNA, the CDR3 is TGTGCCAGCACCGGATGGGGGGCGATCACCGGGGAGCTGTTTTTT.

CDR3 bases: TGCGCCAGCAGCCAAGACCCCGGACTTGACTATGGCTACACCTTC. Translated: CASSQDPGLDYGYTF. The rearrangement uses TRBV4-1 and TRBJ1-2; D remains ambiguous. V dropped 0 bases and J dropped 3 bases, with 11 bases sitting between them. The CDR3 length is 15 residues. The V gene's germline CDR1 is MGHRA and CDR2 YSYEKL.

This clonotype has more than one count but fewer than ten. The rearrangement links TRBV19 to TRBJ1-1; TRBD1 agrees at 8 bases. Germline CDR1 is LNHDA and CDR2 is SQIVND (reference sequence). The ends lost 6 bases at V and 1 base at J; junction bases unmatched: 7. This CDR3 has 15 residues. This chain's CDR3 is CASSWAGGGNTEAFF. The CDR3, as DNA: TGTGCCAGTAGCTGGGCAGGGGGCGGGAACACTGAAGCTTTCTTT.